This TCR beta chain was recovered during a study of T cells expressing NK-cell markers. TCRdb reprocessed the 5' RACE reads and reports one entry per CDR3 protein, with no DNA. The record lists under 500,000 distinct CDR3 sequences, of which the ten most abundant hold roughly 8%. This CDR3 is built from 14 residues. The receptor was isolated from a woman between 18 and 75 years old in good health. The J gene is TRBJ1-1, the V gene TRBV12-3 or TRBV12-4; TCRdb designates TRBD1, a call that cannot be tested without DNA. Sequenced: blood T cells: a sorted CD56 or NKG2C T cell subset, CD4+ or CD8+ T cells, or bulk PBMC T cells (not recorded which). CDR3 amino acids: CASSPPAGTGSAFF.